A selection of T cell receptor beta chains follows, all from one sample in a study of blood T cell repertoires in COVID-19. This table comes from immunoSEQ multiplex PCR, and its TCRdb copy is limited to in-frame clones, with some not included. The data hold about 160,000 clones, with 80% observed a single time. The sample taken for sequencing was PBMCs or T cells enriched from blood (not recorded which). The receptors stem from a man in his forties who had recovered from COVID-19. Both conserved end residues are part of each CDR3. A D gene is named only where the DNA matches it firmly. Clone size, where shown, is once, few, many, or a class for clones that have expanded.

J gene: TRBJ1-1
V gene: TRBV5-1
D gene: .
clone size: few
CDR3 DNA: TGCGCCAGCAGCCCGGAAAACGGGAGGGGGACTGAAGCTTTCTTT
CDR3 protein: CASSPENGRGTEAFF

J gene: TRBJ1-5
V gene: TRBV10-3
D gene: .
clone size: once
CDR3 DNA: TGTGCCATCAGATCCCAGGAGGATCAGCCCCAGCATTTT
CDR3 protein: CAIRSQEDQPQHF

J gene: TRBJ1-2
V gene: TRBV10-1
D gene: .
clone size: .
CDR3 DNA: TGCGCCAGCAGCTCTACAGGGATCGATGGCTACACCTTC
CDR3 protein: CASSSTGIDGYTF

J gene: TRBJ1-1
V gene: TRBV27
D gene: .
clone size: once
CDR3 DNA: TGTGCCAGCAGTCTACTCACAGGGTTCAGAGGCACTGAAGCTTTCTTT
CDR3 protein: CASSLLTGFRGTEAFF

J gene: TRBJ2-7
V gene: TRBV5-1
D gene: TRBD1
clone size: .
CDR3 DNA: TGCGCCAGCAGCCTGGGACAGGGCTTATACGAGCAGTACTTC
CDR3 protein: CASSLGQGLYEQYF

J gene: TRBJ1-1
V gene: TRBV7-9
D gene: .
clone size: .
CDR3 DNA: TGTGCCAGCCGTAGGGAGTTTAACACTGAAGCTTTCTTT
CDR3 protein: CASRREFNTEAFF

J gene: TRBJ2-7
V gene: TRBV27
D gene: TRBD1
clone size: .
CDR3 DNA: TGTGCCAACCGGGACAGATACGAGCAGTACTTC
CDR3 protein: CANRDRYEQYF

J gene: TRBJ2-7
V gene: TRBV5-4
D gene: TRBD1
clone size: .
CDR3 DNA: TGTGCCAGCAGCAGGGACAGTACCTACGAGCAGTACTTC
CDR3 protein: CASSRDSTYEQYF

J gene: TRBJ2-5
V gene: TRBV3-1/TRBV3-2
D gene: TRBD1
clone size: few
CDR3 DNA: TGTGCCAGCAGCCCCGGACAGGGCGGTTTAGAGACCCAGTACTTC
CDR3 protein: CASSPGQGGLETQYF

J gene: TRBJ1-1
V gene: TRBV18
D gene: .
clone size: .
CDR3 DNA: TGTGCCAGCTCACAAGAACAGGGAACCGACACTGAAGCTTTCTTT
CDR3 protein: CASSQEQGTDTEAFF

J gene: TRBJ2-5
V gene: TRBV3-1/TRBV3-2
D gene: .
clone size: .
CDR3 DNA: TGTGCCAGCAGCCGCAACCAACAGGGTGTAGGAGAGACCCAGTACTTC
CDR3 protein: CASSRNQQGVGETQYF

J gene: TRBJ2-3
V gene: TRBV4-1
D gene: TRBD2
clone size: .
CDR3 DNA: TGCGCCAGCAGCCGGGGGACTAGCGGGGGTATCACAGATACGCAGTATTTT
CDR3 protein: CASSRGTSGGITDTQYF

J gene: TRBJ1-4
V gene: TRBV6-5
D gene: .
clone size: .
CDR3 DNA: TGTGCCAGCAGTTTCTCCCACGGTCAGCGCCCTTCAAAACTGTTTTTT
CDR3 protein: CASSFSHGQRPSKLFF

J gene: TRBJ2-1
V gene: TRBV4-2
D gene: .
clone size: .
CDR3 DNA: TGTGCCAGCAGCCAAGATGGGCTCAATGAGCAGTTCTTC
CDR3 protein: CASSQDGLNEQFF

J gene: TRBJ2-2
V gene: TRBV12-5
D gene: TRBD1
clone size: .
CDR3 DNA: TGTGCTAGTGGTTTGGCCGGGACAGGGGGGGCCGGGGAGCTGTTTTTT
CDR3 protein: CASGLAGTGGAGELFF

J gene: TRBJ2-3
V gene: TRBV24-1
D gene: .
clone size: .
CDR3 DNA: TGTGCCACCAGTGACAGGACAGGGGAGTTGATTATGCGGGGGGGCACAGATACGCAGTATTTT
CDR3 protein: CATSDRTGELIMRGGTDTQYF

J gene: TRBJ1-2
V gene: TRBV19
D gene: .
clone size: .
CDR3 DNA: TGTGCCAGTAGTTACAGGGATGTCTATGGCTACACCTTC
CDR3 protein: CASSYRDVYGYTF